This paragraph covers one TCR beta chain sequence. This sample was included in a study of blood T cell repertoires in COVID-19. Study-wide context: Italy, Spain and the United States were the sources of the convalescent and acute COVID-19 samples. T cells, B-cell-depleted T cells, or PBMCs supplied cDNA or gDNA.

Germline V gene lookup returns CDR1 MDHEN and CDR2 SYDVKM. This CDR3 contains 16 residues. V trimming: 6 bases; J trimming: 0 bases; junction bases outside the gene matches: 8. As originally analysed: Estimated nucleated cell counts came from reference gene primer amplification. Sequencing was performed with immunoSEQ multiplex PCR; in TCRdb, only in-frame clones are kept and a portion is missing. Clonal size and the V and J genes are those of that table, whereas D and trimming came from the DNA. The repertoire consists of about 100,000 clones, with about 89% occurring once and the leading ten covering 4% to 6%.

The J gene is TRBJ1-5, the V gene TRBV28, with 7 bases matching TRBD1. Sequenced material: peripheral blood. The sequence came from a man aged 35 to 55 with active or convalescent COVID-19. The CDR3 sequence is CASRTATGFSNQPQHF. The CDR3 region has the DNA TGTGCCAGCAGAACCGCGACAGGGTTTAGCAATCAGCCCCAGCATTTT.